The clone carrying this TCR beta chain was detected a few times. This entry is derived from a study of human T cells and chemical hapten exposure. Overall study context: Slight differences in pooled library volume were the main source of varying TCR yields across samples.

The time point was: patch test 1, 2 weeks after DPC sensitization. Treatment denoted: therapeutic diphenylcyclopropenone sensitization with weekly scalp DPC. TCRdb reanalysed the RACE reads using MiXCR and keeps one entry per CDR3 protein. The data contain roughly 360,000 distinct CDR3 sequences, roughly 5% of them singletons. The sample in question was whole blood, obtained in connection with sensitization to the hapten diphenylcyclopropenone (DPC). This TCR was recovered from a woman in her forties or fifties with alopecia areata. Some clones in this sample may be carry-over from other donors' samples.

Here the CDR3 reads CASSLGPGRQSNTEAFF. The CDR3 DNA is TGTGCCAGCAGCTTAGGGCCGGGCCGACAATCTAACACTGAAGCTTTCTTT. V usage is TRBV7-9 and J usage is TRBJ1-1, with D unresolved. Germline CDR1 and CDR2: SEHNR and FQNEAQ (reference sequence). The germline V and J ends were trimmed by 1 base and 2 bases, with 17 bases remaining between them. The CDR3 runs 17 residues.